This is a list of T cell receptor beta chains from one sample in a study of CD8 T cells in Susac syndrome. MiXCR, applied by TCRdb to the immunoSEQ multiplex PCR reads, yields one record per CDR3 protein. Altogether under 200,000 distinct CDR3 sequences are present, 85% to 95% being singletons, with the ten largest covering less than 0.11%. Sample: CD4+ T cells from PBMCs. The receptors shown here come from a human donor in good health. CDR3s include the opening cysteine and the closing phenylalanine or tryptophan. The D gene is left open where the match is weak. Clone size is shown for a subset of rows, as once, few, many or a class of expanded clone.

d_call j_call clone_size v_call cdr3_aa cdr3_nt
TRBD2 TRBJ2-1 NA TRBV5-1 CASSLPSGDYNEQFF TGCGCCAGCAGCTTGCCCAGCGGGGACTACAATGAGCAGTTCTTC
NA TRBJ2-1 NA TRBV28 CASSPPSVGRNEQFF TGTGCCAGCAGTCCACCTAGCGTAGGTCGCAATGAGCAGTTCTTC
TRBD2 TRBJ2-3 NA TRBV29-1 CSVEGGPSGTDTQYF TGCAGCGTTGAAGGGGGGCCTAGCGGGACAGATACGCAGTATTTT
TRBD2 TRBJ2-3 NA TRBV23-1 CASSQSLTSGAPDTQYF TGCGCCAGCAGTCAATCGCTCACTAGCGGGGCCCCGGATACGCAGTATTTT
TRBD1 TRBJ2-5 once TRBV20-1 CSTTTGIQETQYF TGCAGTACTACGACAGGGATCCAAGAGACCCAGTACTTC
NA TRBJ2-5 NA TRBV27 CASSHSDRKETQYF TGTGCCAGCAGTCATTCAGACAGGAAAGAGACCCAGTACTTC
NA TRBJ1-2 NA TRBV3-1 CASSQDHGPGSYGYTF TGTGCCAGCAGCCAAGATCACGGGCCGGGCTCCTATGGCTACACCTTC
NA TRBJ1-2 NA TRBV9 CASSPQTFNYGYTF TGTGCCAGCAGCCCTCAGACCTTTAACTATGGCTACACCTTC
NA TRBJ1-2 NA TRBV29-1 CSVEGALGYTF TGCAGCGTTGAAGGGGCCTTAGGCTACACCTTC
NA TRBJ2-5 NA TRBV29-1 CSVGPPGGTQYF TGCAGCGTGGGACCCCCAGGAGGGACCCAGTACTTC
NA TRBJ2-1 once TRBV11-2 CASSWTPENEQFF TGTGCCAGCAGCTGGACACCTGAAAATGAGCAGTTCTTC
TRBD2 TRBJ2-1 NA TRBV10-3 CAIRASGTSEGQFF TGTGCCATCAGAGCCTCCGGGACTAGCGAGGGGCAGTTCTTC
NA TRBJ2-2 NA TRBV6-5 CASSSKQGLTGELFF TGTGCCAGCAGCTCAAAACAGGGACTCACCGGGGAGCTGTTTTTT
NA TRBJ2-3 NA TRBV30 CAWSAKGGLADTQYF TGTGCCTGGAGTGCGAAGGGGGGGCTGGCAGATACGCAGTATTTT
NA TRBJ2-2 NA TRBV7-7 CASSMDYDGTGELFF TGTGCTAGCAGCATGGACTACGATGGTACCGGGGAGCTGTTTTTT
NA TRBJ2-1 NA TRBV7-9 CASSLGQGTSYNEQFF TGTGCCAGCAGCTTAGGGCAGGGGACCTCCTACAATGAGCAGTTCTTC
NA TRBJ1-5 NA TRBV9 CASGETAYSNQPQHF TGTGCCAGCGGGGAGACAGCCTATAGCAATCAGCCCCAGCATTTT
NA TRBJ2-2 once TRBV29-1 CSVVGGGRDTGELFF TGCAGCGTTGTTGGTGGGGGGCGTGACACCGGGGAGCTGTTTTTT
TRBD2 TRBJ2-5 NA TRBV7-3 CASSPGLAIETQYF TGTGCCAGCAGCCCGGGACTAGCGATAGAGACCCAGTACTTC
TRBD1 TRBJ1-2 NA TRBV2 CASRARDRGRSYGYTF TGTGCCAGCAGAGCCCGGGACAGGGGGCGAAGCTATGGCTACACCTTC
TRBD2 TRBJ2-5 NA TRBV20-1 CSAREAGGQETQYF TGCAGTGCTAGAGAAGCGGGAGGACAAGAGACCCAGTACTTC
TRBD1 TRBJ1-2 NA TRBV15 CATSRDRGQGLGYTF TGTGCCACCAGCAGAGATCGGGGACAGGGCTTAGGCTACACCTTC
TRBD1 TRBJ2-1 NA TRBV19 CASSEQGVVNEQFF TGTGCCAGTAGCGAACAGGGGGTGGTGAATGAGCAGTTCTTC
TRBD2 TRBJ2-5 NA TRBV9 CASSVDGTSGQETQYF TGTGCCAGCAGCGTAGATGGGACTAGCGGTCAAGAGACCCAGTACTTC
NA TRBJ2-7 NA TRBV13 CASSSRNDGYYEQYF TGTGCCAGCAGCTCCCGAAACGACGGTTACTACGAGCAGTACTTC
NA TRBJ2-1 NA TRBV3-1 CASSLIGQHPEQFF TGTGCCAGCAGCCTTATAGGACAGCATCCTGAGCAGTTCTTC
NA TRBJ2-5 NA TRBV6-5 CASSYPPPGPQETQYF TGTGCCAGCAGTTATCCCCCTCCGGGCCCCCAAGAGACCCAGTACTTC
NA TRBJ2-7 NA TRBV6-1 CSSEDTPPYEQYF TGTTCAAGTGAGGATACACCACCCTACGAGCAGTACTTC
NA TRBJ2-1 NA TRBV19 CASSPASPYNEQFF TGTGCCAGTAGTCCAGCTTCCCCCTACAATGAGCAGTTCTTC
NA TRBJ2-5 NA TRBV18 CASSPRVGTEETQYF TGTGCCAGCTCACCCCGGGTAGGGACCGAAGAGACCCAGTACTTC
NA TRBJ2-4 NA TRBV20-1 CSARDPGTSGGIQYF TGCAGTGCTAGAGATCCTGGGACATCGGGTGGCATTCAGTACTTC
TRBD1 TRBJ1-1 NA TRBV29-1 CSTQRTGGNTEAFF TGCAGCACGCAACGGACAGGGGGGAACACTGAAGCTTTCTTT
TRBD1 TRBJ2-3 NA TRBV30 CAWSLAGTGADTQYF TGTGCCTGGAGTCTAGCCGGGACAGGGGCAGATACGCAGTATTTT
NA TRBJ1-1 NA TRBV5-4 CASSLNSNTEAFF TGTGCCAGCAGCTTGAACAGTAACACTGAAGCTTTCTTT
TRBD1 TRBJ2-7 NA TRBV11-2 CASSATGGSYEQYF TGTGCCAGCAGTGCTACAGGGGGGTCCTACGAGCAGTACTTC
NA TRBJ1-1 NA TRBV5-1 CASSPDGGYTEAFF TGCGCCAGCAGCCCCGATGGCGGGTACACTGAAGCTTTCTTT
NA TRBJ1-1 NA TRBV14 CASSQRGKNTEAFF TGTGCCAGCAGCCAACGCGGGAAGAACACTGAAGCTTTCTTT
NA TRBJ2-3 NA TRBV29-1 CSAPLAASTDTQYF TGCAGCGCCCCGTTAGCGGCTAGCACAGATACGCAGTATTTT
TRBD1 TRBJ2-3 NA TRBV12-3/TRBV12-4 CASSQWTGPTDTQYF TGTGCCAGCAGTCAATGGACAGGGCCCACAGATACGCAGTATTTT
NA TRBJ1-1 NA TRBV28 CASTINQNTEAFF TGTGCCAGCACAATTAACCAGAACACTGAAGCTTTCTTT
NA TRBJ2-1 NA TRBV30 CAWSVLGGSNSYNEQFF TGTGCCTGGAGTGTACTGGGTGGGTCTAACTCCTACAATGAGCAGTTCTTC
NA TRBJ2-4 NA TRBV6-5 CASRAPGKDIQYF TGTGCCAGCAGGGCCCCGGGGAAGGACATTCAGTACTTC
NA TRBJ1-2 once TRBV6-1 CASSRGSRRRELWSYTF TGTGCCAGCAGTAGGGGTTCAAGGAGGAGGGAACTATGGAGCTACACCTTC
NA TRBJ1-5 NA TRBV6-6 CATTGGNQPQHF TGTGCCACCACCGGAGGCAATCAGCCCCAGCATTTT